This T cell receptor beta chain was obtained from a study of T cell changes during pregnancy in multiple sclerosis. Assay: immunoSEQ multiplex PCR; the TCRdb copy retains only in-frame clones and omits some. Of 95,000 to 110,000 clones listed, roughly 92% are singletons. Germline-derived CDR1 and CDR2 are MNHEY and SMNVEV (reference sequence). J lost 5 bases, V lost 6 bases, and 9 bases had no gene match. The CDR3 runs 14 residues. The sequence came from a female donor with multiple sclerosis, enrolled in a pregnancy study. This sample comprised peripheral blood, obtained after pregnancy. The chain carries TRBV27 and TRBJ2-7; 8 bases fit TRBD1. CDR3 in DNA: TGTGCCAGCAGGCCAACAGGGGGTGGGAACGAGCAGTACTTC. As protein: CASRPTGGGNEQYF.